Below are 25 T cell receptor beta chains sequenced from a single sample in a study of cytomegalovirus exposure and HLA in healthy donors. The PCR had 60 Vbeta and 13 Jbeta primers. Repertoires were generated with immunoSEQ multiplex PCR, while TCRdb's copy carries only in-frame clones and drops some. The data contain some 70,000 clones, 60% to 85% of them singletons. The source material was PBMCs. The receptor set was obtained from a young man in good health and CMV-seronegative.

This chain uses TRBV7-8 with TRBJ2-3; D unresolved. Germline-derived CDR1 and CDR2 are SGHVS and FQNEAQ. V was cut by 5 bases and J by 2 bases, with 14 bases left in between. This CDR3 has 15 amino acids. CDR3 DNA sequence: TGTGCCAGCAGCCCCGACGACACCTACACAGATACGCAGTATTTT. It translates to CASSPDDTYTDTQYF.

This chain uses TRBV29-1 with TRBJ2-7; 8 bases fit TRBD1. After removal of 4 bases from V and 4 bases from J, the junction contained 3 bases not matched to a gene. Germline CDR1 reads SQVTM; CDR2 reads ANQGSEA. The CDR3 covers 12 residues. The CDR3 reads CSVGTGRYEQYF. CDR3 in DNA: TGCAGCGTTGGGACAGGGAGGTACGAGCAGTACTTC.

The rearrangement uses TRBV5-4 and TRBJ2-1, with TRBD2 as a possible D gene (5 bases). CDR1 and CDR2 (germline): SGHNT, YYREEE (reference sequence). V dropped 10 bases and J dropped 3 bases, with 20 bases sitting between them. The CDR3 has 15 amino acids. The CDR3 sequence: CAYRTNRGIYNEQFF. CDR3 nucleotides: TGTGCCTACCGAACGAATCGGGGAATCTACAATGAGCAGTTCTTC.

This sequence joins TRBV29-1 and TRBJ1-1; possible D gene TRBD1, 6 bases. The CDR3 is 14 residues long. The germline CDR1 and CDR2 sequences are SQVTM and ANQGSEA. Trimming pared 1 base from V and 6 bases from J, leaving 15 bases between. The CDR3 reads CSVEVAEQGPEAFF. CDR3 DNA sequence: TGCAGCGTTGAAGTCGCAGAACAGGGCCCTGAAGCTTTCTTT.

The CDR3 loop reads CASSGQVRIIRPSPLHF. For the CDR3, the DNA is TGTGCCAGCAGTGGACAGGTGAGGATCATCAGGCCATCACCCCTCCACTTT. The chain joins TRBV28 to TRBJ1-6, with TRBD1 matching over 7 bases. The CDR3 extends over 17 amino acids. Germline-derived CDR1 and CDR2 are MDHEN and SYDVKM. V gave up 5 bases and J gave up 10 bases; unmatched junction bases: 17.

The chain combines TRBV5-5 with TRBJ1-2; tentatively, D is TRBD1 (5 bases). The V and J ends lost 4 bases and 4 bases respectively, with 20 bases between them. Germline CDR1 and CDR2: SGHKS and YYEKEE (reference sequence). The CDR3 runs 16 residues. CDR3 region: CASSLPTGGTRYGYTF. The CDR3 region has the DNA TGTGCCAGCAGCCTCCCAACGGGGGGGACGCGCTATGGCTACACCTTC.

The J gene is TRBJ2-1, the V gene TRBV11-2, with 7 bases that match TRBD2. After removal of 4 bases from V and 1 base from J, the junction contained 1 base not matched to a gene. In germline, CDR1 is SGHAT, CDR2 FQNNGV. The CDR3 contains 14 residues. CDR3 amino acids: CASSWGGSYNEQFF. The CDR3 DNA reads as TGTGCCAGCAGCTGGGGGGGGTCCTACAATGAGCAGTTCTTC.

The table lists this clone with a few counts. Other DNA sequences in the sample encode the same CDR3. The gene calls are TRBV19 and TRBJ2-1; TRBD2 is a possible D gene (6 bases). Trimming stripped 9 bases from V and 4 bases from J, with 16 bases between. Germline V CDR1 and CDR2: LNHDA, SQIVND (reference sequence). The CDR3 spans 14 residues. CDR3 region: CASRRGAGYNEQFF. CDR3 in DNA: TGTGCCAGCCGGAGGGGTGCCGGATACAATGAGCAGTTCTTC.

This clone was detected only a few times. This sample includes further DNA sequences coding for the same CDR3. The chain uses TRBV9 and TRBJ2-2; possibly TRBD1 for D (6 bases). The V and J ends lost 3 bases and 5 bases respectively, with 8 bases between them. The CDR3 length is 13 residues. Per the germline V gene, CDR1 is SGDLS and CDR2 is YYNGEE. CDR3 protein: CASSGQGTGELFF. The CDR3 DNA reads as TGTGCCAGCAGCGGGCAGGGGACCGGGGAGCTGTTTTTT. The full variable domain, with the rest looked up from reference TRBV9 and TRBJ2-2, is DSGVTQTPKHLITATGQRVTLRCSPRSGDLSVYWYQQSLDQGLQFLIQYYNGEERAKGNILERFSAQQFPDLHSELNLSSLELGDSALYFCASSGQGTGELFFGEGSRLTVL.

The chain couples TRBV2 to TRBJ1-6; weak D call: TRBD1 (6 bases). The CDR3 is made up of 13 amino acids. Germline V gives CDR1 SNHLY, CDR2 FYNNEI. V lost 7 bases and J 10 bases, leaving 14 bases between the germline ends. The CDR3: CASTSRGSSPLHF. The CDR3 DNA follows: TGTGCCAGCACCTCCAGGGGTAGCTCACCCCTCCACTTT.

The chain uses TRBV27 and TRBJ2-1; D gene ambiguous. Germline loops: CDR1 MNHEY, CDR2 SMNVEV (reference sequence). This CDR3 region has 11 residues. Trimming stripped 5 bases from V and 9 bases from J, with 8 bases between. The CDR3 region is CASSKAAEQFF. The CDR3 DNA is TGTGCCAGCAGTAAGGCGGCTGAGCAGTTCTTC.

The J gene is TRBJ2-5, the V gene TRBV7-8; possibly TRBD2 for D (5 bases). The CDR3 has 13 residues. Per germline, CDR1 SGHVS and CDR2 FQNEAQ. Trimming left V 5 bases short and J 11 bases short, with 18 bases between. CDR3 nucleotide sequence: TGTGCCAGCAGCCCCTGGAAGGGTAGGGAGCAGTACTTC. This gives the protein CASSPWKGREQYF.

The chain recombines TRBV6-5 with TRBJ1-4; no firm D call. Per the germline V gene, CDR1 is MNHEY and CDR2 is SVGAGI. V lost 5 bases to trimming and J lost 2 bases, with 12 bases between them. The CDR3 is made up of 15 amino acids. CDR3 DNA sequence: TGTGCCAGCAGTAGTGGGCTTTTTACTAATGAAAAACTGTTTTTT. Protein product: CASSSGLFTNEKLFF.

This clone was counted once. The V and J genes are TRBV10-1 and TRBJ2-2; D gene uncertain. This CDR3 contains 13 residues. In germline, CDR1 is WNHNN, CDR2 SYGVQD (reference sequence). V was pared by 6 bases and J by 1 base, with 6 bases between. In nucleotides, the CDR3 is TGCGCCAGCAGCTCACAGAACACCGGGGAGCTGTTTTTT. It specifies CASSSQNTGELFF.

The rearrangement links TRBV27 to TRBJ2-3, with 11 nucleotides matching TRBD2. The V gene end was trimmed by 1 base and the J gene end by 2 bases; junction bases not matched to a gene: 5. This CDR3 is 17 amino acids long. The germline V gene encodes CDR1 MNHEY and CDR2 SMNVEV (reference sequence). The CDR3 protein is CASSLLASGGITDTQYF. The CDR3 DNA is TGTGCCAGCAGTTTATTGGCTAGCGGGGGGATCACAGATACGCAGTATTTT.

Written as DNA, the CDR3 is TGTGCCAGTAGCAGAACCCAGGGCCTAGCTAACTATGGCTACACCTTC. Its translation: CASSRTQGLANYGYTF. The rearrangement joins TRBV19 to TRBJ1-2, with D maybe TRBD1 (5 bases). CDR3 size: 16 residues. Germline lookup yields CDR1 LNHDA and CDR2 SQIVND (reference sequence). The V and J ends lost 6 bases and 0 bases respectively, with 17 bases between them.

This clone occurred a few times. The chain employs TRBV25-1 and TRBJ1-3, with a tentative D call TRBD1 (6 bases). The CDR3 contains 14 residues. Germline CDR1 is MGHDK and CDR2 is SYGVNS. V dropped 6 bases and J dropped 3 bases, with 12 bases sitting between them. The DNA of the CDR3 is TGTGCCAGCAGCAGGGGCGAGATTGGAAACACCATATATTTT. It encodes CASSRGEIGNTIYF. The variable domain in full, with the rest retrieved from reference TRBV25-1 and TRBJ1-3, is EADIYQTPRYLVIGTGKKITLECSQTMGHDKMYWYQQDPGMELHLIHYSYGVNSTEKGDLSSESTVSRIRTEHFPLTLESARPSHTSQYLCASSRGEIGNTIYFGEGSWLTVV.

The gene calls are TRBV19 and TRBJ2-5; 9 nucleotides match TRBD1. Germline V gives CDR1 LNHDA, CDR2 SQIVND (reference sequence). The CDR3 covers 16 residues. V gave up 4 bases and J gave up 0 bases; unmatched junction bases: 6. CDR3 protein: CASSTGQGSYQETQYF. For the CDR3, the DNA is TGTGCCAGTAGTACCGGACAGGGGTCGTACCAAGAGACCCAGTACTTC.

This sequence joins TRBV6-5 and TRBJ1-2; tentative D call: TRBD1 (5 bases). The germline gives CDR1 MNHEY, CDR2 SVGAGI. CDR3 length equals 15 residues. With 5 bases removed from V and 8 bases from J, the gap between germline ends came to 21 bases. The CDR3 is CASSPLVGAGGGYTF. The DNA for the CDR3 is TGTGCCAGCAGTCCCCTTGTCGGGGCCGGGGGGGGCTACACCTTC.

This clone was recorded once. This chain links TRBV7-6 with TRBJ2-6; 8 bases agree with TRBD1. Germline values: CDR1 SGHVS, CDR2 FNYEAQ. V trimming: 4 bases; J trimming: 1 base; junction bases outside the gene matches: 12. The CDR3 has 19 residues. CDR3 protein: CASSSSVKDRASGANVLTF. The DNA for the CDR3 is TGTGCCAGCAGCTCCAGCGTAAAGGACAGGGCTTCTGGGGCCAACGTCCTGACTTTC.

The CDR3 DNA reads as TGTGCCAGCAGCTTAGTCGGGATAGCCTCTGGAAACACCATATATTTT. Translating it yields CASSLVGIASGNTIYF. The chain employs TRBV7-2 and TRBJ1-3; no firm D call. V was clipped by 1 base and J by 0 bases, with 10 bases between them. The CDR3 extends over 16 amino acids. Germline-derived CDR1 and CDR2 are SGHTA and FQGNSA.

The chain links TRBV6-6 to TRBJ2-1; perhaps TRBD2 as D (6 bases). V was shortened by 2 bases and J by 14 bases, with 13 bases between the two germline ends. The CDR3 length is 12 residues. Germline V gene lookup returns CDR1 MNHNY and CDR2 SVGAGI (reference sequence). In nucleotides, the CDR3 is TGTGCCAGCAGTTACCCCGACGGGGAGGAGTTCTTC. Translation gives CASSYPDGEEFF.

This sequence joins TRBV5-5 and TRBJ1-5; D perhaps matches TRBD1 (6 bases). V was cut by 4 bases and J by 7 bases, with 15 bases left in between. Germline CDR1 SGHKS, CDR2 YYEKEE (reference sequence). CDR3 length: 14 amino acids. The CDR3 nucleotides are TGTGCCAGCAGCCTGAGTGGGACAATGCAGCCCCAGCATTTT. Its protein is CASSLSGTMQPQHF.

The chain carries TRBV2 and TRBJ1-4, with D possibly matching TRBD1 (5 bases). V lost 3 bases and J lost 3, with 11 bases in between. The CDR3 is 15 residues long. Germline values: CDR1 SNHLY, CDR2 FYNNEI. CDR3 coding DNA: TGTGCCAGCAGTGATACAGGACCGGCTAATGAAAAACTGTTTTTT. Protein product: CASSDTGPANEKLFF.

In its sample, this clone was seen a few times. This chain links TRBV7-9 with TRBJ1-2, with D tentatively TRBD1 (5 bases). The CDR3 covers 13 residues. V gave up 5 bases and J gave up 4 bases, with 11 bases separating them. CDR1 is SEHNR, CDR2 FQNEAQ, per germline (reference sequence). CDR3 amino acids: CASSPPGGYGYTF. In DNA, the CDR3 is TGTGCCAGCAGCCCGCCGGGGGGCTATGGCTACACCTTC.